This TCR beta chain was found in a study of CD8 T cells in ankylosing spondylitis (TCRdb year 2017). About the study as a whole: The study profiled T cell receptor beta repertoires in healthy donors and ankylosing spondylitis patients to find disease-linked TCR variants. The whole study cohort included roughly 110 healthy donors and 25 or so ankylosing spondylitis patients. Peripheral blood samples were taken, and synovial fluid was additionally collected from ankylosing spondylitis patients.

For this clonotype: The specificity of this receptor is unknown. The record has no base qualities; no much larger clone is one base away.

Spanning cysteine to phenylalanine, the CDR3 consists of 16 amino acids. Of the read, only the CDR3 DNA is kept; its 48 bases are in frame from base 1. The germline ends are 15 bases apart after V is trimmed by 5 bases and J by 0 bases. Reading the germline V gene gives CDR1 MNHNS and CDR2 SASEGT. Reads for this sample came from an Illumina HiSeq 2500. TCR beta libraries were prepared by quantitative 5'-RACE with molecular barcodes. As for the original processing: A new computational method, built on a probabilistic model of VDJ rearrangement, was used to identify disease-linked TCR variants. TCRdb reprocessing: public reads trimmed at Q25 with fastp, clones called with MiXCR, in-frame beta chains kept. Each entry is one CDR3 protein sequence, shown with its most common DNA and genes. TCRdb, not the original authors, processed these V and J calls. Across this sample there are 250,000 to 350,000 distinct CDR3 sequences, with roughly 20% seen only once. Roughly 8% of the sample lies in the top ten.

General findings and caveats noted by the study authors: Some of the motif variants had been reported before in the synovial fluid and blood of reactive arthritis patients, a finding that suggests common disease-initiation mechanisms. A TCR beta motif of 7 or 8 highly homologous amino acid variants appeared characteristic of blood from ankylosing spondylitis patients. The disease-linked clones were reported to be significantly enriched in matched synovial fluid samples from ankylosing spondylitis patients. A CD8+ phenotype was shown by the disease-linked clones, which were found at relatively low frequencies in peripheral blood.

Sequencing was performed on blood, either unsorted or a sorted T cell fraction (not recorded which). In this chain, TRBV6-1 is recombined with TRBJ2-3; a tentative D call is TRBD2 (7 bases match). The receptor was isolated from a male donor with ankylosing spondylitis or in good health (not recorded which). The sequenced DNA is TGTGCCAGCAGTCCCCAGGGCGGGGGCAGCACAGATACGCAGTATTTT. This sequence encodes CASSPQGGGSTDTQYF.